The following is a T cell receptor (beta chain) sequence with its context. Its antigen remains unidentified. The sample belongs to a study of cytomegalovirus exposure and HLA in healthy donors. Overall study context: There were fewer than 500 genotyped donors. Of these, 81% fell in the genetic ancestry cluster associated with self-reported Caucasian donors.

Study-wide points: Common viral pathogens seemed to be connected with several of the most significant clusters, according to a later analysis. Cytomegalovirus-associated status was assigned to 164 TCR beta chains.

V dropped 8 bases and J dropped 7; count of bases not matched to a gene: 15. The CDR3 contains 16 residues. Germline values: CDR1 SGHVS, CDR2 FQNEAQ. Primers included in the PCR were 60 Vbeta and 13 Jbeta primers. Libraries were prepared by immunoSEQ multiplex PCR; TCRdb keeps only in-frame clonotypes and omits some of them. The data hold under 250,000 clones, with 82% observed a single time. The J gene is TRBJ2-2, the V gene TRBV7-8; 8 bases fit TRBD2. Sequenced input: PBMCs. This clonotype originated in a man in his forties or fifties in good health and CMV-seropositive. The CDR3: CASSSGQREWIGELFF. The CDR3 coding sequence is TGTGCCAGCTCCTCGGGCCAGCGGGAGTGGATCGGGGAGCTGTTTTTT.